These 23 T cell receptor beta chains were sequenced from one sample in a study of response to subunit inactivated influenza vaccine. TCRdb independently ran MiXCR on the RT-PCR reads; one entry per CDR3 protein. The repertoire holds about 620,000 distinct CDR3 sequences, with about 10% as singletons. Here the sequenced sample was PBMCs from blood, taken on the day of vaccination. Source of these receptors: a man aged 50-59 years who received an inactivated influenza vaccine.

This clonotype showed up just a few times. The V and J genes are TRBV5-1 and TRBJ2-7, with D perhaps matching TRBD1 or TRBD2 (6 bases each). Germline assignment: CDR1 SGHRS and CDR2 YFSETQ. The CDR3 spans 13 residues. Trimming cost V 1 base and J 5 bases, with 10 bases left between them. CDR3 in amino acids: CASSLYGGDEQYF. Here the CDR3 DNA reads TGCGCCAGCAGCTTGTACGGGGGCGACGAGCAGTACTTC. Full variable domain (rest looked up from reference TRBV5-1 and TRBJ2-7): KAGVTQTPRYLIKTRGQQVTLSCSPISGHRSVSWYQQTPGQGLQFLFEYFSETQRNKGNFPGRFSGRQFSNSRSEMNVSTLELGDSALYLCASSLYGGDEQYFGPGTRLTVT.

In its sample, this clonotype was seen a few times. The chain links TRBV15 to TRBJ1-5; unclear D gene. The length of the CDR3 is 14 residues. The ends were cut back, 0 bases at V and 6 bases at J, with 9 bases in the middle. Looked up from germline, CDR1 is LNHNV and CDR2 is YYDKDF (reference sequence). The CDR3 sequence is CATSRDLVSQPQHF. The CDR3 bases are TGTGCCACCAGCAGAGATCTCGTGAGTCAGCCCCAGCATTTT.

The chain links TRBV30 to TRBJ1-6; 9 bases align to TRBD1. The CDR3 length is 13 residues. The junction had 2 bases not matched to a gene; V was cut back by 2 bases and J by 9 bases. From germline, CDR1 is GTSNPN and CDR2 SVGIG (reference sequence). The CDR3 DNA sequence: TGTGCCTGGAGTACAGGGGGCGGTTCACCCCTCCACTTT. Translation: CAWSTGGGSPLHF.

This clonotype was counted only a few times. The rearrangement joins TRBV5-4 to TRBJ2-1, with D hard to call. CDR1 and CDR2 from the germline V gene are SGHNT and YYREEE (reference sequence). V gave up 0 bases and J gave up 3 bases, with 7 bases separating them. The CDR3 has 14 residues. The DNA of the CDR3 is TGTGCCAGCAGCTTGGACCCGCTCTACAATGAGCAGTTCTTC. This translates into CASSLDPLYNEQFF. The full variable domain, its missing parts supplied by reference TRBV5-4 and TRBJ2-1, is ETGVTQSPTHLIKTRGQQVTLRCSSQSGHNTVSWYQQALGQGPQFIFQYYREEENGRGNFPPRFSGLQFPNYSSELNVNALELDDSALYLCASSLDPLYNEQFFGPGTRLTVL.

The table lists this clonotype with many counts. The chain carries TRBV6-2 or TRBV6-3 and TRBJ2-7; the match to TRBD1 covers 7 bases. Germline CDR1 and CDR2: MNHEY and SVGEGT. Trimming took 6 bases from V and 0 from J; bases not matched to a gene: 20. The CDR3 runs to 19 residues. CDR3 region: CASRDNYGVLGQSSYEQYF. The CDR3, as DNA: TGTGCCAGCAGAGATAATTATGGAGTTTTGGGACAGAGCTCCTACGAGCAGTACTTC.

A few counts support this clonotype. The chain joins TRBV29-1 to TRBJ1-1, with D hard to call. The germline CDR1 and CDR2 sequences are SQVTM and ANQGSEA. The V gene lost 3 bases and the J gene lost 0 bases, with 8 bases spanning the gap. CDR3 length: 13 amino acids. CDR3 protein: CSVERRLNTEAFF. The CDR3 DNA follows: TGCAGCGTTGAGAGACGTCTGAACACTGAAGCTTTCTTT.

This clonotype has only a few counts. The V and J genes are TRBV3-1 and TRBJ2-4; 7 bases agree with TRBD1. CDR1 is LGHDT, CDR2 YNNKEL, per germline (reference sequence). This CDR3 has 15 residues. Trimming removed 4 bases from V and 4 bases from J; junction bases left unmatched: 7. The CDR3 reads CASSPQGRGKNIQYF. The CDR3 bases are TGTGCCAGCAGCCCTCAAGGCAGGGGGAAAAACATTCAGTACTTC.

This clonotype was recorded at least ten times. The rearrangement links TRBV28 to TRBJ2-3, with 8 bases that match TRBD2. The CDR3 length is 15 residues. J gave up 4 bases and V 5 bases, and 8 bases lay outside the gene matches. Germline values: CDR1 MDHEN, CDR2 SYDVKM. CDR3 sequence reads: CASSNREGRADTQYF. In nucleotides, the CDR3 is TGTGCCAGCAGTAACCGGGAGGGCCGGGCAGATACGCAGTATTTT. The full variable domain, in which reference TRBV28 and TRBJ2-3 provide the parts outside the CDR3, is DVKVTQSSRYLVKRTGEKVFLECVQDMDHENMFWYRQDPGLGLRLIYFSYDVKMKEKGDIPEGYSVSREKKERFSLILESASTNQTSMYLCASSNREGRADTQYFGPGTRLTVL.

This sequence joins TRBV18 and TRBJ2-2; 8 nucleotides match TRBD1. Losses at the gene ends were 0 bases for V and 14 bases for J; bases not matched to a gene: 11. The CDR3 covers 15 residues. Germline V gene lookup returns CDR1 KGHSH and CDR2 LQKENI. The CDR3 reads CASSPPQHSGTGLFF. The CDR3 nucleotides read TGTGCCAGCTCACCACCGCAACACTCCGGGACAGGCCTGTTTTTT.

This clonotype appeared a few times. This chain links TRBV6-5 with TRBJ2-7, with 10 bases identical to TRBD1. The germline V gene has CDR1 MNHEY and CDR2 SVGAGI. The junction had 4 bases not matched to a gene; V was cut back by 2 bases and J by 3 bases. This CDR3 comprises 15 residues. In DNA form, the CDR3 reads TGTGCCAGCAGTTACCGGGACAGGGGTTTCTACGAGCAGTACTTC. Translation: CASSYRDRGFYEQYF.

This chain connects TRBV14 to TRBJ2-1; TRBD2 is a possible D gene (5 bases). Per the germline V gene, CDR1 is SGHDN and CDR2 is FVKESK. The V end lost 0 bases, the J end lost 9 bases, and 12 bases lay between the germline ends. This CDR3 spans 14 amino acids. The CDR3 sequence: CASSQEEGRSEQFF. CDR3 nucleotides: TGTGCCAGCAGCCAAGAAGAGGGCCGAAGTGAGCAGTTCTTC. The whole variable domain, remainder taken from reference TRBV14 and TRBJ2-1, is EAGVTQFPSHSVIEKGQTVTLRCDPISGHDNLYWYRRVMGKEIKFLLHFVKESKQDESGMPNNRFLAERTGGTYSTLKVQPAELEDSGVYFCASSQEEGRSEQFFGPGTRLTVL.

This clonotype was seen a few times. This chain links TRBV6-2 or TRBV6-3 with TRBJ2-5, with D unresolved. The ends were cut back, 6 bases at V and 3 bases at J, with 11 bases in the middle. The CDR3 length is 13 residues. Germline-derived CDR1 and CDR2 are MNHEY and SVGEGT. CDR3 loop: CASRLVREETQYF. The CDR3 nucleotides are TGTGCCAGCAGACTGGTTCGGGAAGAGACCCAGTACTTC.

The V call is TRBV20-1, the J call TRBJ2-3; 14 bases are a match to TRBD2. This CDR3 region has 15 residues. V was clipped by 5 bases and J by 4 bases; unmatched bases: 5. Germline CDR1 is DFQATT and CDR2 is SNEGSKA (reference sequence). The CDR3 DNA is TGCAGTGCTCCCCTGACTAGCGGGGGGGCAGATACGCAGTATTTT. Its translation is CSAPLTSGGADTQYF.

This clonotype has a handful of counts. This chain links TRBV5-1 with TRBJ1-1; D might be TRBD1 (6 bases). Trimming stripped 0 bases from V and 4 bases from J, with 16 bases between. This CDR3 region has 16 residues. CDR1 and CDR2 (germline): SGHRS, YFSETQ. The CDR3 reads CASSLVEGEGGTEAFF. The CDR3 DNA reads TGCGCCAGCAGCTTGGTTGAGGGCGAAGGGGGCACTGAAGCTTTCTTT.

V is TRBV7-2 and J is TRBJ2-1; 16 nucleotides agree with TRBD2. With 4 bases clipped from V and 9 bases from J, the junction kept 9 bases outside the gene matches. This CDR3 is built from 17 residues. Germline V gives CDR1 SGHTA, CDR2 FQGNSA. CDR3 DNA sequence: TGTGCCAGCAGCTACACCGGGACTAGCGGGGGGGGTGGTGAGCAGTTCTTC. Translation: CASSYTGTSGGGGEQFF.

The chain uses TRBV7-3 and TRBJ2-3, with unresolved D. CDR3 length: 15 amino acids. Germline V gives CDR1 SGHTA, CDR2 FQGTGA. Trimming stripped 1 base from V and 4 bases from J, with 12 bases between. The CDR3 coding sequence is TGTGCCAGCAGCTTAATGTTGGGTCGTGCAGATACGCAGTATTTT. Amino acids: CASSLMLGRADTQYF.

This clonotype was seen a few times. The chain employs TRBV25-1 and TRBJ1-2; D not resolved. CDR3 length: 14 amino acids. V lost 3 bases, J lost 3 bases, and 11 bases lay in between. Per germline, CDR1 MGHDK and CDR2 SYGVNS. CDR3 amino acids: CASSDRLSDYGYTF. The CDR3 DNA reads as TGTGCCAGCAGTGATAGACTTTCGGACTATGGCTACACCTTC.

The rearrangement links TRBV7-8 to TRBJ2-1, with 9 bases aligning to TRBD1. This CDR3 comprises 18 residues. Per the germline V gene, CDR1 is SGHVS and CDR2 is FQNEAQ. V gave up 0 bases and J gave up 0 bases; unmatched junction bases: 6. The CDR3: CASSLADRGIYSYNEQFF. For the CDR3, the DNA is TGTGCCAGCAGCTTAGCAGACAGGGGGATCTACTCCTACAATGAGCAGTTCTTC.

The chain links TRBV6-5 to TRBJ2-1, with 7 bases fitting TRBD2. V trimming: 2 bases; J trimming: 7 bases; junction bases outside the gene matches: 8. The length of the CDR3 is 15 residues. Germline lookup yields CDR1 MNHEY and CDR2 SVGAGI. CDR3 amino acids: CASSYDGGSRNEQFF. In nucleotides, the CDR3 is TGTGCCAGCAGTTACGACGGCGGGAGTCGGAATGAGCAGTTCTTC.

J is TRBJ2-2 and V is TRBV7-9; a possible D gene is TRBD2 (6 bases). From germline, CDR1 is SEHNR and CDR2 FQNEAQ (reference sequence). V was clipped by 5 bases and J by 11 bases, with 18 bases between them. The CDR3 has 14 amino acids. The CDR3 nucleotides are TGTGCCAGCAGCCCCCATACGGGGCGGGAAGAGCTGTTTTTT. This sequence encodes CASSPHTGREELFF.

This clonotype was seen ten or more times. The chain couples TRBV28 to TRBJ2-3; 8 bases are a match to TRBD2. Trimming at V came to 6 bases and at J to 3 bases, leaving 11 bases not matched to a gene. The length of the CDR3 is 16 residues. The germline CDR1 and CDR2 sequences are MDHEN and SYDVKM. The CDR3 coding sequence is TGTGCCAGCAGCTATTGGACTAGCCTCAAAACAGATACGCAGTATTTT. Amino acid sequence: CASSYWTSLKTDTQYF.

This clonotype was observed a handful of times. The rearrangement uses TRBV6-1 and TRBJ2-7; 12 nucleotides agree with TRBD1. This CDR3 spans 15 amino acids. Trimming cost V 7 bases and J 5 bases; bases outside gene matches: 9. Germline CDR1 MNHNS, CDR2 SASEGT. CDR3: CASMEAGQGAHEQYF. CDR3 nucleotide sequence: TGTGCCAGCATGGAGGCGGGACAGGGGGCCCACGAGCAGTACTTC.

This clonotype showed up just a few times. The gene calls are TRBV27 and TRBJ1-2, with D possibly matching TRBD1 (6 bases). CDR1 and CDR2 (germline): MNHEY, SMNVEV (reference sequence). V was cut by 7 bases and J by 4 bases, with 19 bases left in between. The CDR3 spans 15 residues. The CDR3 DNA is TGTGCCAGCACCCTCAACCCCGGACAGCCCTATGGCTACACCTTC. Translation gives CASTLNPGQPYGYTF.